Listed here are 8 T cell receptor beta chains from one sample, sequenced in a study of blood T cell repertoires in COVID-19 (dated by TCRdb to the early 2020s). Libraries were made using the immunoSEQ multiplex PCR assay. The clones in this table, taken by TCRdb from immuneACCESS, are in-frame only. Not every clone is retained; where verified, under half of the shortfall comes from an unresolved V gene, and the cause of the rest is unknown. This sample is represented by 150,000 to 200,000 clones; 76% of them were singletons. The biggest ten clones account for about a sixth of the sample. The material sequenced was PBMCs or T cells enriched from blood (not recorded which). These receptors all stem from a woman between 50 and 59 years old with acute COVID-19.

This chain connects TRBV7-9 to TRBJ2-3, with a weak D call TRBD1 (5 bases). Trimming removed 1 base from V and 4 bases from J, with 18 bases in between. Germline lookup yields CDR1 SEHNR and CDR2 FQNEAQ (reference sequence). The length of the CDR3 is 17 residues. CDR3 sequence: CASSLGASRGGADTQYF. The CDR3, as DNA: TGTGCCAGCAGCTTAGGGGCCTCTAGGGGTGGGGCAGATACGCAGTATTTT. Full variable domain (outside the CDR3, taken from reference TRBV7-9 and TRBJ2-3): DTGVSQNPRHKITKRGQNVTFRCDPISEHNRLYWYRQTLGQGPEFLTYFQNEAQLEKSRLLSDRFSAERPKGSFSTLEIQRTEQGDSAMYLCASSLGASRGGADTQYFGPGTRLTVL.

The chain employs TRBV11-2 and TRBJ2-1; 9 bases fit TRBD2. The CDR3 contains 16 residues. V gave up 5 bases and J gave up 5 bases; unmatched junction bases: 10. Germline V gene lookup returns CDR1 SGHAT and CDR2 FQNNGV. The CDR3 nucleotides read TGTGCCAGCAGCCACAGCGGGGGGATGGACAACAATGAGCAGTTCTTC. This encodes CASSHSGGMDNNEQFF.

The chain carries TRBV27 and TRBJ2-2, with TRBD1 identical over 9 bases. From germline, CDR1 is MNHEY and CDR2 SMNVEV (reference sequence). Losses at the gene ends were 6 bases for V and 3 bases for J; bases not matched to a gene: 11. The CDR3 consists of 17 residues. The CDR3 here is CASRIGTGYFDTGELFF. DNA for the CDR3: TGTGCCAGCAGGATAGGGACAGGGTATTTTGACACCGGGGAGCTGTTTTTT.

The rearrangement links TRBV19 to TRBJ1-5; 8 nucleotides match TRBD1. CDR1 and CDR2 (germline): LNHDA, SQIVND (reference sequence). V dropped 4 bases and J dropped 2; count of bases not matched to a gene: 1. The CDR3 has 14 residues. Here the CDR3 DNA reads TGTGCCAGTAGTAAGGACAGGGGCAATCAGCCCCAGCATTTT. It translates to CASSKDRGNQPQHF.

The chain carries TRBV18 and TRBJ2-1; D perhaps matches TRBD1 (6 bases). Germline V CDR1 and CDR2: KGHSH, LQKENI. With 4 bases removed from V and 7 bases from J, the gap between germline ends came to 17 bases. The CDR3 is 15 amino acids. The CDR3 loop reads CASSRDTEYLNEQFF. In nucleotides, the CDR3 is TGTGCCAGCTCACGGGACACGGAATATTTGAATGAGCAGTTCTTC.

The chain is built from TRBV6-1 and TRBJ1-4; 7 bases map to TRBD1. The V gene's germline CDR1 is MNHNS and CDR2 SASEGT. Trimming cost V 6 bases and J 0 bases; bases outside gene matches: 4. The CDR3 is made up of 15 amino acids. The CDR3 protein is CASRITGATNEKLFF. CDR3 sequence (DNA): TGTGCCAGCAGGATAACAGGGGCAACTAATGAAAAACTGTTTTTT.

This chain uses TRBV2 with TRBJ2-7, with D tentatively TRBD1 (5 bases). V was cut by 7 bases and J by 4 bases, with 11 bases left in between. This CDR3 contains 12 residues. Germline lookup yields CDR1 SNHLY and CDR2 FYNNEI. The CDR3 protein is CASTGQIYEQYV. As DNA, the CDR3 is TGTGCCAGCACAGGACAAATTTACGAGCAGTACGTC.

This chain uses TRBV19 with TRBJ2-2; 7 bases are a match to TRBD2. V lost 2 bases and J lost 4; bases outside the gene matches: 7. This CDR3 is 16 amino acids long. Germline V lookup: CDR1 LNHDA, CDR2 SQIVND (reference sequence). CDR3 in DNA: TGTGCCAGTAGTATAAGGACTAGGCACACCACCGGGGAGCTGTTTTTT. The encoded protein is CASSIRTRHTTGELFF.